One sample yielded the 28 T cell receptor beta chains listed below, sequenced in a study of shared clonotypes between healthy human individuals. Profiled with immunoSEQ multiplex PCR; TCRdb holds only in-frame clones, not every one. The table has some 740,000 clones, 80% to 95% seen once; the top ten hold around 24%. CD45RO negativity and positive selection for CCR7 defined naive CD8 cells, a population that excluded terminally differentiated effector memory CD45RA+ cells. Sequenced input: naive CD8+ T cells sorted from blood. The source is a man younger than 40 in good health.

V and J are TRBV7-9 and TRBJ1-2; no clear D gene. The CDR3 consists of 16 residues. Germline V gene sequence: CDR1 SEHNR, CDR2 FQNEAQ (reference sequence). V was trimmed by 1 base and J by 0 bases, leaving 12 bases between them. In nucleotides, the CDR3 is TGTGCCAGCAGCTTAGGACGGGCAGAGGCTAACTATGGCTACACCTTC. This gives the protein CASSLGRAEANYGYTF.

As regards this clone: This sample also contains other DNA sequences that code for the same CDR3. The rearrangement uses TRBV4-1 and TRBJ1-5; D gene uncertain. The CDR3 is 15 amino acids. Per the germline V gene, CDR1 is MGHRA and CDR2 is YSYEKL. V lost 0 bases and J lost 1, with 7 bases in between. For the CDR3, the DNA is TGCGCCAGCAGCCAAGATCCACGGAGCAATCAGCCCCAGCATTTT. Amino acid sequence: CASSQDPRSNQPQHF.

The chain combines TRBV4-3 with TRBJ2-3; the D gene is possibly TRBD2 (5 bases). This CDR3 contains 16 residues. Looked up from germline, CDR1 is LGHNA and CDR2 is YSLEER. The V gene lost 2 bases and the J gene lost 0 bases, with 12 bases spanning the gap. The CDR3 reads CASSQHLAASTDTQYF. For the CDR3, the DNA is TGCGCCAGCAGCCAACACCTAGCAGCTAGCACAGATACGCAGTATTTT.

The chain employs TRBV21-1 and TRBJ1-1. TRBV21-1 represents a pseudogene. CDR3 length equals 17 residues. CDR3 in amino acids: CASIPKGRGGMNTEAFF. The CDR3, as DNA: TGTGCCAGCATCCCAAAGGGGCGGGGCGGCATGAACACTGAAGCTTTCTTT.

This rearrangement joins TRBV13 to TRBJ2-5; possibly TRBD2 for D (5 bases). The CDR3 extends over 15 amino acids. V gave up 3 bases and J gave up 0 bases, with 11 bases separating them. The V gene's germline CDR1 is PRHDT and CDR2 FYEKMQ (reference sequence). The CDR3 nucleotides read TGTGCCAGCAGCTTCTTCAGGCGGGACCAAGAGACCCAGTACTTC. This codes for CASSFFRRDQETQYF.

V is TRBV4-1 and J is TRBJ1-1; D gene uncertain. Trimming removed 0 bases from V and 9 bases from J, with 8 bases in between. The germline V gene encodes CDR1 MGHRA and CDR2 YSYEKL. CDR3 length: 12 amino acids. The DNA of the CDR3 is TGCGCCAGCAGCCAAGACGGACGGAAAGCTTTCTTT. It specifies CASSQDGRKAFF.

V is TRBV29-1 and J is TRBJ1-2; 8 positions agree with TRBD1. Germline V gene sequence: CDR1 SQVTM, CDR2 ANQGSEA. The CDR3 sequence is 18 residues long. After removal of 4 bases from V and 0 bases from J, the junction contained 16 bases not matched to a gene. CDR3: CSVVLSSGTGEANYGYTF. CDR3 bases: TGCAGCGTTGTTTTATCGAGTGGGACAGGAGAAGCTAACTATGGCTACACCTTC.

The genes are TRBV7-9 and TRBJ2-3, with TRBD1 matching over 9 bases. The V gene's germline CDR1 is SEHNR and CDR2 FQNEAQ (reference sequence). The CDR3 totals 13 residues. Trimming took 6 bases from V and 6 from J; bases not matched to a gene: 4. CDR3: CASRGQGMDTQYF. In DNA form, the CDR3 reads TGTGCCAGCAGGGGACAGGGAATGGATACGCAGTATTTT.

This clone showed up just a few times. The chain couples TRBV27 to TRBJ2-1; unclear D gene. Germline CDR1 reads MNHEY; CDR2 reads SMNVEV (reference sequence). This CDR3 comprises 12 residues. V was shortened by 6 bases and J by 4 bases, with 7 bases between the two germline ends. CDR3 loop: CASRTRYNEQFF. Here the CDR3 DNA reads TGTGCCAGCAGAACGCGGTACAATGAGCAGTTCTTC.

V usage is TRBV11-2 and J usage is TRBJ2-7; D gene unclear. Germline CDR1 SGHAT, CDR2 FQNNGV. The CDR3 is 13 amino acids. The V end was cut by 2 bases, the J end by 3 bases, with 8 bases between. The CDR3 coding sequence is TGTGCCAGCAGCTTAACGAGGAACTACGAGCAGTACTTC. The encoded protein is CASSLTRNYEQYF.

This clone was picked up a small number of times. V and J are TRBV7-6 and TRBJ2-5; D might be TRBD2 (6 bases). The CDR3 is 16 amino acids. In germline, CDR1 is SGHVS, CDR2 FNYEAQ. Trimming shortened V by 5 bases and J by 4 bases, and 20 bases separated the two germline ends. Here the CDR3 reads CASSPYFIAEGETQYF. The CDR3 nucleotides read TGTGCCAGCAGCCCTTACTTCATAGCGGAGGGAGAGACCCAGTACTTC.

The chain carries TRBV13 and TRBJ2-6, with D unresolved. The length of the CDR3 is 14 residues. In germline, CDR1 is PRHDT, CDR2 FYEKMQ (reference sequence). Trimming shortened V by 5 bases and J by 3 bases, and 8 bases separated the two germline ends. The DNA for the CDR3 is TGTGCCAGCAGCCAGCGAGGTGGGGCCAACGTCCTGACTTTC. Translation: CASSQRGGANVLTF.

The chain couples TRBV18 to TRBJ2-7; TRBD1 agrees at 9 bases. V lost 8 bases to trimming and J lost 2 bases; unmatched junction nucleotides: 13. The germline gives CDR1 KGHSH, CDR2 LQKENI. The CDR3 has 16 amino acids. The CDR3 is CASTELGQGSTYEQYF. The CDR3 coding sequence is TGTGCCAGCACCGAGCTTGGACAGGGGTCTACCTACGAGCAGTACTTC.

The CDR3, as DNA: TGTGCCAGCTCACCACCGTCAGCCAGCTCCTACGAGCAGTACTTC. Protein product: CASSPPSASSYEQYF. This chain uses TRBV18 with TRBJ2-7; D is ambiguous. Germline-derived CDR1 and CDR2 are KGHSH and LQKENI. This CDR3 has 15 residues. V shed 0 bases and J shed 0 bases, with 9 bases lying between them.

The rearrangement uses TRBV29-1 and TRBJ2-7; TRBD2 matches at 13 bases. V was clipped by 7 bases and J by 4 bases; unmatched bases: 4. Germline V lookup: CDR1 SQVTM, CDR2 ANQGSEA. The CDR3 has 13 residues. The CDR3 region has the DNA TGCAGCGCCTGGACTAGCGGGAGTTACGAGCAGTACTTC. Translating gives CSAWTSGSYEQYF.

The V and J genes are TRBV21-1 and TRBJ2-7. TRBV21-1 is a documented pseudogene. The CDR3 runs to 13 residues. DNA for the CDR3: TGTGCCAGCAGCAAAGGAATATTGGATTGGGAGTACTTC. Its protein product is CASSKGILDWEYF.

DNA for the CDR3: TGTGCCAGCAACCCTCACCGGAGCGCTAATGAAAAACTGTTTTTT. As protein: CASNPHRSANEKLFF. V usage is TRBV5-5 and J usage is TRBJ1-4; no clear D. The CDR3 is 15 amino acids. Trimming removed 6 bases from V and 3 bases from J, with 15 bases in between. CDR1 is SGHKS, CDR2 YYEKEE, per germline (reference sequence).

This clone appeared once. The CDR3 region has the DNA TGCAGCGTCACTAGCGGGAGGGCCGGTTCCGGCTACGAGCAGTACTTC. It yields the protein CSVTSGRAGSGYEQYF. J is TRBJ2-7 and V is TRBV29-1; the match to TRBD2 covers 13 bases. With V trimmed by 6 bases and J by 3 bases, 11 bases remained unmatched. CDR3 length equals 16 residues. The V gene's germline CDR1 is SQVTM and CDR2 ANQGSEA.

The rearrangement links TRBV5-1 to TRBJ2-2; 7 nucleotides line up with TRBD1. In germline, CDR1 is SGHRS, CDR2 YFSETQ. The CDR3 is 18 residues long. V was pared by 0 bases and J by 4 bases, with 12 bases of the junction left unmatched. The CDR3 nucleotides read TGCGCCAGCAGCTTGGATGAGACAGGGATATGGTTCACCGGGGAGCTGTTTTTT. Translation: CASSLDETGIWFTGELFF.

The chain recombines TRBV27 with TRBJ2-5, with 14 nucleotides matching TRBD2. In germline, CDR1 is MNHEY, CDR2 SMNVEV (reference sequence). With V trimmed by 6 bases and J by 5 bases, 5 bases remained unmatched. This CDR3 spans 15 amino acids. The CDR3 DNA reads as TGTGCCAGCAGCTCAGGGACTAGCGGGAGTGAGACCCAGTACTTC. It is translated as CASSSGTSGSETQYF.

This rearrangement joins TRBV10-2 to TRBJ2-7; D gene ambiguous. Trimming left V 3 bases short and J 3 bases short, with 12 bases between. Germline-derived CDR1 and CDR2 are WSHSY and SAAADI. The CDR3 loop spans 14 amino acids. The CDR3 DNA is TGCGCCAGCAGTGAAATTGGCCACAACTACGAGCAGTACTTC. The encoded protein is CASSEIGHNYEQYF.

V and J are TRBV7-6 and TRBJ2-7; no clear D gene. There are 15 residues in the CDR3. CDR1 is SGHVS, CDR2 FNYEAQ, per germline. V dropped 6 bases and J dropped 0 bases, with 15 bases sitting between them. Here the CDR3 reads CASSYEAAPSYEQYF. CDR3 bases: TGTGCCAGCAGTTACGAGGCAGCTCCCTCCTACGAGCAGTACTTC. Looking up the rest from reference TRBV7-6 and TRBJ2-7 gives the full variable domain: GAGVSQSPRYKVTKRGQDVALRCDPISGHVSLYWYRQALGQGPEFLTYFNYEAQQDKSGLPNDRFSAERPEGSISTLTIQRTEQRDSAMYRCASSYEAAPSYEQYFGPGTRLTVT.

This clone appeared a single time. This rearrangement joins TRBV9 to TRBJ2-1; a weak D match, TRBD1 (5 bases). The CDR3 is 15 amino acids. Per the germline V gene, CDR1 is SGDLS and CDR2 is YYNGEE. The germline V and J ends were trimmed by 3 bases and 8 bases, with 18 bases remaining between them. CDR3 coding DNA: TGTGCCAGCAGCGACCCTGGACACGGAATAGATGAGCAGTTCTTC. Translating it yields CASSDPGHGIDEQFF.

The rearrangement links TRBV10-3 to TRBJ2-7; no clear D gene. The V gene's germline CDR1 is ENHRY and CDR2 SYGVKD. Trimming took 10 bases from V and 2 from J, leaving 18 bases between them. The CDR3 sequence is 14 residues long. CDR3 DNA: TGTGCCACCGACTTTTCTGGCGAAGCCTACGAGCAGTACTTC. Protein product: CATDFSGEAYEQYF.

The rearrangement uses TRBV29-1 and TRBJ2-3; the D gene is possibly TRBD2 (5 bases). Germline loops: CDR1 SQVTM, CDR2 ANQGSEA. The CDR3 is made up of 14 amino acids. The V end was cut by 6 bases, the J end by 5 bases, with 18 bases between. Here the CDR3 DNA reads TGCAGCGTCCGAGACCCCGGGAAGGGAGATACGCAGTATTTT. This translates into CSVRDPGKGDTQYF.

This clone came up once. CDR3 nucleotides: TGTGCCAGCAGCTTAGCTACTTCCGGCCTTCCGGCGCAGTACTTC. Protein sequence: CASSLATSGLPAQYF. This chain links TRBV7-6 with TRBJ2-7; D gene uncertain. The CDR3 runs to 15 residues. Trimming took 0 bases from V and 9 from J, leaving 18 bases between them. Germline V gene data show CDR1 as SGHVS and CDR2 as FNYEAQ.

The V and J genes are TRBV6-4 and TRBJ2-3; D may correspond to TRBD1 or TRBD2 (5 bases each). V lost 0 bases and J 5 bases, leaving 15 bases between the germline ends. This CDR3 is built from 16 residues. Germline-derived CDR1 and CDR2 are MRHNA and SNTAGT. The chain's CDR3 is CASSDSRDPSLDTQYF. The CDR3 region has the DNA TGTGCCAGCAGTGACTCGAGGGACCCAAGCTTAGATACGCAGTATTTT.

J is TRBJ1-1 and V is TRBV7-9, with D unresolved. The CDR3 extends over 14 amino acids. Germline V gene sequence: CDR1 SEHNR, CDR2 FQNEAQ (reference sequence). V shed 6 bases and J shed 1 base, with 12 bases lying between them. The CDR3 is CASRVREGNTEAFF. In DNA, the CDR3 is TGTGCCAGCAGGGTTCGTGAGGGGAACACTGAAGCTTTCTTT.